A single T cell receptor beta chain is shown here with its context. This sample was included in a study of blood T cell repertoires in COVID-19. Trimming cost V 5 bases and J 5 bases, with 28 bases left between them. CDR3 length equals 19 residues. Germline V lookup: CDR1 SGHTA, CDR2 FQGNSA. In the study's own analysis: Estimation of nucleated cell counts relied on the amplification of reference gene primers. Here immunoSEQ multiplex PCR was the method, and the copy in TCRdb shows in-frame clones only, minus some. V and J calls and clone size are as listed in that table; D and trimming were resolved from the DNA. The repertoire includes approximately 130,000 clones, around 83% of them detected once, and approximately 6.3% sits in the top ten.

The specimen sequenced was peripheral blood. The chain joins TRBV7-2 to TRBJ2-1, with a possible D match to TRBD2 (6 bases). This receptor was taken from a man older than 75 with active or convalescent COVID-19. CDR3 sequence (DNA): TGTGCCAGCAGCCCGGGGGTGGTAGCGGCACTCCGCGCTCACAATGAGCAGTTCTTC. It codes for CASSPGVVAALRAHNEQFF.